Each of the 21 T cell receptor beta chains below was sequenced from the same sample in a study of blood T cell repertoires in COVID-19. Libraries were prepared by immunoSEQ multiplex PCR; TCRdb keeps only in-frame clonotypes and omits some of them. Of around 130,000 clones listed, approximately 85% are singletons. Source material: PBMCs or T cells enriched from blood (not recorded which). Receptors were obtained from a woman between 50 and 59 years old with acute COVID-19.

J is TRBJ2-5 and V is TRBV29-1; TRBD1 matches 7 bases. Trimming cost V 6 bases and J 2 bases; bases outside gene matches: 12. CDR1 is SQVTM, CDR2 ANQGSEA, per germline. There are 15 residues in the CDR3. CDR3 loop: CSVDDREPIQETQYF. The CDR3 DNA follows: TGCAGCGTCGATGACAGGGAACCGATTCAAGAGACCCAGTACTTC.

This clone was seen once. The chain joins TRBV7-3 to TRBJ2-1; maybe TRBD2 (6 bases). CDR1 and CDR2 from the germline V gene are SGHTA and FQGTGA. V lost 2 bases, J lost 8 bases, and 16 bases lay in between. This CDR3 has 15 amino acids. As DNA, the CDR3 is TGTGCCAGCAGCTTACGAGGAGGGAACCTACATGAGCAGTTCTTC. Residues: CASSLRGGNLHEQFF.

The chain combines TRBV9 with TRBJ1-1; D unresolved. CDR1 is SGDLS and CDR2 is YYNGEE in the germline V gene. V lost 0 bases to trimming and J lost 0 bases, with 9 bases between them. The CDR3 covers 15 residues. The CDR3 here is CASSVEVGLNTEAFF. The DNA for the CDR3 is TGTGCCAGCAGCGTAGAGGTGGGCCTGAACACTGAAGCTTTCTTT.

V and J are TRBV28 and TRBJ1-2; 10 nucleotides match TRBD1. CDR3 length: 19 amino acids. Losses at the gene ends were 6 bases for V and 6 bases for J; bases not matched to a gene: 22. Germline V gene sequence: CDR1 MDHEN, CDR2 SYDVKM. The CDR3 DNA reads as TGTGCCAGCAGCCTTTATCCCTACCGACAGGGGGCATTCTTGAATGGCTACACCTTC. This gives the protein CASSLYPYRQGAFLNGYTF.

CDR3 sequence: CASTPRAGNPRNQPQHF. The CDR3 DNA is TGTGCCAGCACCCCCCGGGCGGGGAATCCGCGCAATCAGCCCCAGCATTTT. V is TRBV5-4 and J is TRBJ1-5, with unresolved D. The CDR3 is made up of 17 amino acids. Germline CDR1 reads SGHNT; CDR2 reads YYREEE (reference sequence). The germline V and J ends were trimmed by 6 bases and 2 bases, with 21 bases remaining between them.

The chain carries TRBV5-5 and TRBJ1-1; possibly TRBD1 for D (5 bases). V shed 0 bases and J shed 5 bases, with 14 bases lying between them. From germline, CDR1 is SGHKS and CDR2 YYEKEE (reference sequence). The CDR3 length is 15 residues. The CDR3 loop is CASSLEGRDWTEAFF. As DNA, the CDR3 is TGTGCCAGCAGCTTGGAGGGGCGGGATTGGACTGAAGCTTTCTTT.

This chain joins TRBV30 and TRBJ1-2, with D possibly being TRBD1 (5 bases). Germline assignment: CDR1 GTSNPN and CDR2 SVGIG (reference sequence). The CDR3 totals 13 residues. Trimming cost V 1 base and J 3 bases, with 9 bases left between them. The CDR3 spells CAWSGQSYYGYTF. In nucleotides, the CDR3 is TGTGCCTGGAGTGGACAGAGTTACTATGGCTACACCTTC.

The chain employs TRBV19 and TRBJ1-3; D perhaps matches TRBD1 (5 bases). Germline V lookup: CDR1 LNHDA, CDR2 SQIVND (reference sequence). V was pared by 0 bases and J by 4 bases, with 13 bases between. This CDR3 contains 16 residues. For the CDR3, the DNA is TGTGCCAGTAGTATAGATCGCAGGGCGAGAGGAAACACCATATATTTT. This gives the protein CASSIDRRARGNTIYF.

V and J are TRBV5-1 and TRBJ2-2; TRBD2 might be the D (6 bases). The CDR3 contains 14 residues. Trimming removed 4 bases at V and 1 base at J, with 8 bases between. Germline V gives CDR1 SGHRS, CDR2 YFSETQ. The CDR3 bases are TGCGCCAGCAGCCCTAGCGTGAACACCGGGGAGCTGTTTTTT. Translated, it gives CASSPSVNTGELFF.

This chain links TRBV6-1 with TRBJ2-7; 8 positions agree with TRBD1. Germline trimming cut 2 bases from V and 2 bases from J; bases unmatched to any gene: 5. The CDR3 spans 15 residues. Per germline, CDR1 MNHNS and CDR2 SASEGT. The CDR3: CASSETDRGPYEQYF. The CDR3 DNA sequence: TGTGCCAGCAGTGAAACCGACAGGGGTCCCTACGAGCAGTACTTC.

J is TRBJ1-1 and V is TRBV7-9; 10 nucleotides align to TRBD1. There are 14 residues in the CDR3. Germline V lookup: CDR1 SEHNR, CDR2 FQNEAQ (reference sequence). With 7 bases clipped from V and 8 bases from J, the junction kept 10 bases outside the gene matches. CDR3 DNA: TGTGCCAGCAACCCGGGACAGGGGCCTAACGAAGCTTTCTTT. Protein: CASNPGQGPNEAFF.

The V and J genes are TRBV19 and TRBJ1-1; D remains ambiguous. This CDR3 has 16 amino acids. Germline CDR1 LNHDA, CDR2 SQIVND (reference sequence). Trimming took off 1 base at V and 1 base at J, with 13 bases between the two ends. CDR3 DNA: TGTGCCAGTAGTATAGTTGCCGCAACTCCGAACACTGAAGCTTTCTTT. Protein: CASSIVAATPNTEAFF.

The chain couples TRBV21-1 to TRBJ1-2. TRBV21-1 is given as a pseudogene. This CDR3 is 15 amino acids long. CDR3 residues: CASSKWCVGRGGYTF. The CDR3 nucleotides read TGTGCCAGCAGCAAATGGTGCGTCGGGAGAGGAGGCTACACCTTC.

The rearrangement joins TRBV6-5 to TRBJ2-3; 7 bases line up with TRBD1. CDR1 is MNHEY and CDR2 is SVGAGI in the germline V gene. The CDR3 spans 14 residues. V shed 2 bases, J shed 4 bases, and the junction held 3 bases outside the gene matches. The CDR3 here is CASSYAGGADTQYF. The CDR3 DNA sequence: TGTGCCAGCAGTTACGCAGGGGGAGCAGATACGCAGTATTTT.

The chain links TRBV5-5 to TRBJ2-3, with 10 bases identical to TRBD1. V shed 4 bases and J 5 bases; nucleotides not matched to a gene: 7. Germline CDR1 SGHKS, CDR2 YYEKEE (reference sequence). The CDR3 has 15 residues. The CDR3 sequence: CASSQTGGSGDTQYF. The CDR3 DNA reads as TGTGCCAGCAGCCAGACAGGGGGCTCCGGAGATACGCAGTATTTT.

The chain employs TRBV7-9 and TRBJ2-7, with D perhaps matching TRBD1 (5 bases). Trimming left V 5 bases short and J 0 bases short, with 14 bases between. CDR3 length equals 15 residues. The V gene's germline CDR1 is SEHNR and CDR2 FQNEAQ (reference sequence). The CDR3 sequence: CASSPPTASSYEQYF. The CDR3 DNA follows: TGTGCCAGCAGCCCTCCGACAGCGAGCTCCTACGAGCAGTACTTC.

This clone showed up just a few times. The rearrangement uses TRBV5-1 and TRBJ2-3, with 12 bases identical to TRBD2. Germline CDR1 is SGHRS and CDR2 is YFSETQ. This CDR3 has 16 residues. J was trimmed by 6 bases and V by 0 bases; bases with no gene match: 5. CDR3 sequence: CASSLGLAGETDTQYF. DNA of the CDR3: TGCGCCAGCAGCTTGGGACTAGCGGGAGAAACCGATACGCAGTATTTT.

The chain couples TRBV5-1 to TRBJ2-3, with TRBD1 matching over 9 bases. The CDR3 has 16 amino acids. CDR1 and CDR2 from the germline V gene are SGHRS and YFSETQ. The junction had 5 bases not matched to a gene; V was cut back by 0 bases and J by 3 bases. CDR3 in DNA: TGCGCCAGCAGCTTGGCCCGCGGACAGGGGACAGATACGCAGTATTTT. It is translated as CASSLARGQGTDTQYF.

The V and J genes are TRBV5-8 and TRBJ2-1; possible D gene TRBD2, 5 bases. CDR1 and CDR2 (germline): SGHTS, YDEGEE. Trimming shortened V by 0 bases and J by 4 bases, and 8 bases separated the two germline ends. The CDR3 sequence is 14 residues long. The CDR3 coding sequence is TGTGCCAGCAGCTTGGAGCGGAGGTACAATGAGCAGTTCTTC. Translated, it gives CASSLERRYNEQFF.

V usage is TRBV9 and J usage is TRBJ1-1; D is possibly TRBD1 (5 bases). The CDR3 is 17 residues long. Germline V gene lookup returns CDR1 SGDLS and CDR2 YYNGEE. V was shortened by 0 bases and J by 0 bases, with 15 bases between the two germline ends. The CDR3 DNA follows: TGTGCCAGCAGCGTAGCGTGGACACCCGCCATGAACACTGAAGCTTTCTTT. Translating gives CASSVAWTPAMNTEAFF.

J is TRBJ1-2 and V is TRBV30; 9 nucleotides agree with TRBD1. Germline V gene lookup returns CDR1 GTSNPN and CDR2 SVGIG (reference sequence). The CDR3 extends over 13 amino acids. With V trimmed by 4 bases and J by 5 bases, 5 bases remained unmatched. The CDR3, as DNA: TGTGCCTGGACTATGGGACAGGGTTATGGCTACACCTTC. It specifies CAWTMGQGYGYTF.